This T cell receptor (beta chain) was sequenced during a study of cytomegalovirus exposure and HLA in healthy donors. The PCR contained 60 Vbeta and 13 Jbeta primers. Profiling relied on immunoSEQ multiplex PCR, and the TCRdb table lists in-frame clones only, not all of them. In all, the sample yields more than 95,000 clones. V gave up 6 bases and J gave up 6 bases; unmatched junction bases: 8. Per the germline V gene, CDR1 is LNHDA and CDR2 is SQIVND (reference sequence). The CDR3 runs 14 residues. This TCR derives from a middle-aged man in good health and CMV-seronegative. The chain links TRBV19 to TRBJ2-1; 7 bases fit TRBD2. The source material was PBMCs. The CDR3 region has the DNA TGTGCCAGTAGCTTTTCCCCGGGGGGCAATGAGCAGTTCTTC. This sequence encodes CASSFSPGGNEQFF.